The T cell receptor beta chain described here comes from a study of T-cell memory formation after mild COVID-19. Overall study findings and caveats: Contracting CD4+ clones sat mainly in CM and EM; CD8+ in EMRA. Pre-infection memory contained some responding clones, which suggested that cross-reactive memory had joined. Balance between CD4 and CD8 was seen in clones contracting day 15 to 85, and a CD4+ lean was seen in later expanders. In second-wave clones peaking day 37, SARS-CoV-2 specificity remained unconfirmed.

The V gene end was trimmed by 9 bases and the J gene end by 2 bases; junction bases not matched to a gene: 3. Per the germline V gene, CDR1 is KGHDR and CDR2 is SFDVKD. The CDR3 is 13 residues long. TCRdb processed the 5' RACE reads anew with MiXCR; each CDR3 protein has one entry. The top ten hold 13% of the sample, which has hundreds of thousands of distinct CDR3 sequences, 25% to 30% seen once. Regarding this clonotype: Its target is unknown.

The sample was PBMCs or a T cell subset sorted from them (not recorded which). The TCR was taken from an adult woman who had mild COVID-19 (a few samples of this study predate the infection). Cell type and time point are not known. V is TRBV24-1 and J is TRBJ1-3, with 7 bases matching TRBD1. The CDR3 DNA reads TGTGCCACCCGCGGGACAGCTGGAAACACCATATATTTT. It specifies CATRGTAGNTIYF.